This TCR beta chain appears in the sequencing data of a study of blood T cell repertoires in COVID-19 (dated by TCRdb to the early 2020s). Looking at the study overall: Collaborator samples came from the United States, Italy and Spain and covered acute and convalescent phases of COVID-19. The prospective study material was composed of cDNA or gDNA derived from T cells, B-cell-depleted T cells, or PBMCs. The dataset comprised deeply sampled blood TCRbeta repertoires from subjects exposed to, actively infected with, or recovered from COVID-19. A freely available public database, intended as a resource for researchers studying the immune response to SARS-CoV-2, is where the repertoires were released. Samples were obtained from the ongoing ImmuneRACE study (first 160 participants) and from 1,200 or so subjects provided by 6 global collaborators. A de-identified subject ID, COVID-19 status, age in years and sex were almost always included in the sample metadata. Where HLA class I and class II types were available, the types were taken from metadata supplied by the sample provider, not from assay-based typing.

The collaborating institutions used their own protocols to collect whole blood in K2EDTA tubes. For TCRbeta analysis, collaborator samples were shipped as frozen whole blood, as isolated PBMCs, or as DNA extracted from either sample type. CDR1 and CDR2 are read off the germline V gene as MDHEN and SYDVKM. Trimming removed 6 bases from V and 4 bases from J, leaving 12 bases between the germline ends. From its cysteine to its phenylalanine, the CDR3 spans 13 amino acids. The CDR3 DNA has 39 bases and is translated from base 1. As for this clone: Its antigen remains unidentified. No much larger clone exists at a distance of one base, and base qualities are not known.

TCRbeta CDR3 regions were amplified from genomic DNA by means of the immunoSEQ Assay, a bias-controlled multiplex PCR. The study's processing was this. The number of nucleated cells in each sample was estimated by amplification of reference gene primers within the assay. To quantify the absolute abundance of each unique TCRbeta CDR3 rearrangement, sequence reads were collapsed and filtered. For each sample, productive Simpson clonality was calculated by taking the square root of Simpson's diversity index across productive rearrangements. TCRdb mirrors the immuneACCESS table, restricted to in-frame sequences. Some clones are absent from its copies; in checked studies, under half trace to an unresolved V gene, and the reason for the others is unknown. Clone size and V and J calls were adopted from that table, with D and trimming inferred from the DNA. The sample table records some 150,000 clones; under 85% of these occur just once. The ten largest clones take up 1.5% to 2% of the sample.

Study-wide conclusions, independent of this receptor: The amount of clinical and demographic metadata varied by source and participant and was provided uncurated.

The sample taken for sequencing was peripheral blood. The sequence was collected from a human donor in a cohort sampled during active COVID-19. The receptor chain draws on TRBV28 and TRBJ1-2, and TRBD1 may be the D gene, going by 5 matching bases. The DNA sequence is given as TGTGCCAGCAGCCCTGGGGGGGGCTATGGCTACACCTTC. Its product reads: CASSPGGGYGYTF.